One sample yielded the 8 T cell receptor beta chains listed below, sequenced in a study of T cells in localized non-small cell lung cancer. Assay used: immunoSEQ multiplex PCR; TCRdb lists only in-frame clones, some missing. The data show tens of thousands of clones, with roughly 89% seen just once and approximately 7.2% held by the top ten. Sequenced here: peripheral blood, sampled before any cancer treatment. These receptors all come from a woman aged 40 to 75 with stage I lung adenocarcinoma.

The J gene is TRBJ1-1, the V gene TRBV2, with 9 bases aligning to TRBD1. V lost 10 bases and J lost 1; bases outside the gene matches: 4. CDR1 is SNHLY and CDR2 is FYNNEI in the germline V gene. The CDR3 contains 13 residues. The CDR3 nucleotides read TGTGCCAACAGGGGGCGGGAGAACACTGAAGCTTTCTTT. Its protein is CANRGRENTEAFF.

The CDR3 DNA reads TGTGCCAGCAGCTTCAGTACAGGGGTTTCACCCCTCCACTTT. Protein product: CASSFSTGVSPLHF. The rearrangement joins TRBV11-1 to TRBJ1-6; 7 bases fit TRBD1. The CDR3 consists of 14 residues. CDR1 is SGHAT, CDR2 FQDESV, per germline (reference sequence). Trimming at V came to 3 bases and at J to 9 bases, leaving 5 bases not matched to a gene.

V is TRBV5-6 and J is TRBJ2-7; D is possibly TRBD2 (6 bases). Germline-derived CDR1 and CDR2 are SGHDT and YYEEEE. CDR3 length equals 15 residues. Trimming shortened V by 3 bases and J by 5 bases, and 18 bases separated the two germline ends. CDR3 region: CASSSWGVSVHEQYF. In nucleotides, the CDR3 is TGTGCCAGCAGCTCATGGGGGGTTTCCGTCCACGAGCAGTACTTC.

This sequence joins TRBV28 and TRBJ1-5; maybe TRBD1 (6 bases). The CDR3 length is 15 residues. Looked up from germline, CDR1 is MDHEN and CDR2 is SYDVKM. Trimming removed 2 bases from V and 5 bases from J, with 13 bases in between. In DNA, the CDR3 is TGTGCCAGCAGTTTAGCCACAGGGTTCCATCAGCCCCAGCATTTT. Its translation is CASSLATGFHQPQHF.

The V gene is TRBV30, the J gene TRBJ1-1; D uncertain. The ends were cut back, 2 bases at V and 1 base at J, with 2 bases in the middle. Looked up from germline, CDR1 is GTSNPN and CDR2 is SVGIG (reference sequence). The CDR3 covers 11 residues. This CDR3 reads CAWSRNTEAFF. The CDR3 DNA is TGTGCCTGGAGTCGGAACACTGAAGCTTTCTTT.

The gene calls are TRBV28 and TRBJ2-2; TRBD2 aligns across 12 bases. Germline CDR1 reads MDHEN; CDR2 reads SYDVKM. The junction had 5 bases not matched to a gene; V was cut back by 0 bases and J by 6 bases. There are 17 residues in the CDR3. The CDR3 bases are TGTGCCAGCAGTTTATGGCGGCTAGCGGGGGGGCCCGGGGAGCTGTTTTTT. Amino acids: CASSLWRLAGGPGELFF.

CDR3: CASRTPGTRNEKLFF. In nucleotides, the CDR3 is TGTGCCAGCCGTACCCCCGGGACACGGAACGAAAAACTGTTTTTT. J is TRBJ1-4 and V is TRBV28; maybe TRBD1 (6 bases). The CDR3 has 15 residues. Looked up from germline, CDR1 is MDHEN and CDR2 is SYDVKM. V was pared by 8 bases and J by 8 bases, with 21 bases between.

V is TRBV19 and J is TRBJ2-1, with D unresolved. CDR3 length: 11 amino acids. Trimming pared 0 bases from V and 8 bases from J, leaving 2 bases between. Germline lookup yields CDR1 LNHDA and CDR2 SQIVND (reference sequence). CDR3 bases: TGTGCCAGTAGTATAGAGGATGAGCAGTTCTTC. This gives the protein CASSIEDEQFF.